Listed below are T cell receptor beta chains from one sample, sequenced in a study of breast tumors, draining lymph nodes, adjacent tissues. MiXCR, applied by TCRdb to the multiplex PCR reads, yields one record per CDR3 protein. The sample holds 150,000 to 200,000 distinct CDR3 sequences; approximately 33% are singletons and the top ten take about 4%. Sequenced input: axillary lymph node tissue. The origin of the receptors is a female donor with breast cancer. Some clones in this sample may be carry-over from other donors' samples. Each CDR3 is given without its conserved first and last residue. A D gene is named only where the DNA matches it firmly.

CDR3,V,D
ASSSWTAPEGGYT,TRBV5-6,NA
ASSVKWGFDTQY,TRBV7-9,NA
ASSLEGFTSPSSYNEQF,TRBV12-3/TRBV12-4,NA
ASSFLAGSTEAF,TRBV12-3/TRBV12-4,NA
ASVGAGGNTGELF,TRBV2,TRBD2
ASSYGSPLH,TRBV6-6,NA
AISPWTSGTRSYEQY,TRBV10-3,TRBD2
ASSARTGGGTGELF,TRBV6-5,TRBD1
ASSGPGQDEV,TRBV11-3,TRBD1
ASTQGAGYT,TRBV6-5,TRBD1
SATKGSVNYEQY,TRBV20-1,NA
ASSQTGLVGRKLF,TRBV5-1,TRBD1
ASSLKLGTYGYT,TRBV7-9,NA
ASRPPSGPYNEQF,TRBV6-4,TRBD2
AGQGGSSTDTQY,TRBV6-6,TRBD1
ASSEGSSSADEKLF,TRBV2,NA
ASSQGQGSNYEQY,TRBV3-1,TRBD1
SVGTSGTEQY,TRBV29-1,TRBD2
ASSIGNSGANVLT,TRBV6-5,NA
ASSGWVAGKYEQY,TRBV10-2,NA
ASSSRGRGSYEQY,TRBV19,NA
SCRGSGQGSYNEQF,TRBV29-1,TRBD1
SANEGSEETQY,TRBV20-1,NA
ASSSASAGELF,TRBV2,NA
ASSSSGRPEGGQF,TRBV19,TRBD2
ASSDEGGRQAELF,TRBV9,NA
ASSQVSSRGGYT,TRBV4-2,NA
ASIPEVAGSDEQY,TRBV11-2,TRBD2
SGRLGGRNQPQH,TRBV29-1,NA
ASSYWQIHTDTQY,TRBV6-2/TRBV6-3,NA
ASSLGVQSNEKLF,TRBV5-5,NA
ASVEQGLTYEQY,TRBV6-1,NA
ASSRWGWSQH,TRBV6-2/TRBV6-3,NA
ATSPLREGAYEQY,TRBV15,TRBD2
ASSESARGNTEAF,TRBV10-1,NA
ANSVRDYQGTQS,TRBV9,TRBD2
ASGSTGGQAAKNIQY,TRBV12-3/TRBV12-4,TRBD1
AFFERESGYEQY,TRBV10-3,TRBD2
ASSQDRQGSYNSPLH,TRBV4-1,TRBD1
ASSKGQGEGTQY,TRBV5-5,TRBD1
ASSQRGWGNYGYT,TRBV19,NA
ASRTMLWQF,TRBV6-1,NA
ASSLGARLAGEGGNYSPLH,TRBV7-3,NA
SARLRTGRSPLH,TRBV20-1,TRBD1
ASSESASNEKLF,TRBV10-1,NA
ASSPQETGGFGYT,TRBV18,TRBD1
SVAGLAGTGELF,TRBV29-1,TRBD2